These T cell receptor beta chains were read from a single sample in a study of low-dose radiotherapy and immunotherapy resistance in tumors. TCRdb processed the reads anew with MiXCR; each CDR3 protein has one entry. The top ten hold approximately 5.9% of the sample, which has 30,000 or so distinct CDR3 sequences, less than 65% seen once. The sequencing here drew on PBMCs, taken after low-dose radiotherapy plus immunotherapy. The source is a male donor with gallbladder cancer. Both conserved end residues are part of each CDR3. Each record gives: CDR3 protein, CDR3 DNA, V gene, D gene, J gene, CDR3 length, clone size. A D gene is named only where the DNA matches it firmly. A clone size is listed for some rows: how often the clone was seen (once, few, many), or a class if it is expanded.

CDR3aa: CSVGKTSVGWETQYF; CDR3nt: TGCAGCGTTGGGAAGACTAGCGTGGGTTGGGAGACCCAGTACTTC; v_gene: TRBV29-1; d_gene: TRBD2; j_gene: TRBJ2-5; len: 15; abundance: many
CDR3aa: CASSPGGGDTGELFF; CDR3nt: TGTGCCAGCAGCCCCGGAGGGGGAGACACCGGGGAGCTGTTTTTT; v_gene: TRBV13; d_gene: .; j_gene: TRBJ2-2; len: 15; abundance: medium-sized
CDR3aa: CSAGGERGEQFF; CDR3nt: TGCAGCGCCGGGGGGGAGCGCGGTGAGCAGTTCTTC; v_gene: TRBV29-1; d_gene: TRBD2; j_gene: TRBJ2-1; len: 12; abundance: once
CDR3aa: CASSTGFYEQYF; CDR3nt: TGTGCCAGCAGCACAGGGTTCTACGAGCAGTACTTC; v_gene: TRBV28; d_gene: .; j_gene: TRBJ2-7; len: 12; abundance: .
CDR3aa: CASRPTGGPDTGELFF; CDR3nt: TGTGCCAGCAGGCCTACAGGGGGCCCCGACACCGGGGAGCTGTTTTTT; v_gene: TRBV7-8; d_gene: TRBD1; j_gene: TRBJ2-2; len: 16; abundance: medium-sized
CDR3aa: CASSVAGYTGELFF; CDR3nt: TGTGCCAGCAGCGTGGCAGGTTACACCGGGGAGCTGTTTTTT; v_gene: TRBV9; d_gene: .; j_gene: TRBJ2-2; len: 14; abundance: medium-sized
CDR3aa: CASSPTPGTGDEQYF; CDR3nt: TGTGCCAGCTCACCAACTCCCGGGACAGGGGACGAGCAGTACTTC; v_gene: TRBV18; d_gene: TRBD1; j_gene: TRBJ2-7; len: 15; abundance: many
CDR3aa: CASSLVKGAEGYTF; CDR3nt: TGTGCCAGCAGCTTAGTGAAGGGGGCTGAAGGCTACACCTTC; v_gene: TRBV7-9; d_gene: TRBD1; j_gene: TRBJ1-2; len: 14; abundance: .
CDR3aa: CASSEGGMNTEAFF; CDR3nt: TGTGCCAGCAGTGAAGGGGGCATGAACACTGAAGCTTTCTTT; v_gene: TRBV2; d_gene: .; j_gene: TRBJ1-1; len: 14; abundance: .
CDR3aa: CSVEGPTVGVSGQYF; CDR3nt: TGCAGCGTTGAAGGACCTACCGTCGGGGTGTCTGGGCAGTACTTC; v_gene: TRBV29-1; d_gene: .; j_gene: TRBJ2-7; len: 15; abundance: .
CDR3aa: CASTDRGHPYEQYF; CDR3nt: TGTGCCAGCACCGACAGGGGGCATCCCTACGAGCAGTACTTC; v_gene: TRBV6-6; d_gene: TRBD1; j_gene: TRBJ2-7; len: 14; abundance: .
CDR3aa: CASSLSSAGNTIYF; CDR3nt: TGTGCCAGCAGCTTAAGCAGTGCGGGAAACACCATATATTTT; v_gene: TRBV7-6; d_gene: .; j_gene: TRBJ1-3; len: 14; abundance: many
CDR3aa: CSVVSGVTQYF; CDR3nt: TGCAGCGTTGTTTCTGGGGTGACCCAGTACTTC; v_gene: TRBV29-1; d_gene: .; j_gene: TRBJ2-5; len: 11; abundance: .
CDR3aa: CATSRRSGSYNEQFF; CDR3nt: TGTGCCACCAGCAGAAGAAGCGGCTCCTACAATGAGCAGTTCTTC; v_gene: TRBV15; d_gene: .; j_gene: TRBJ2-1; len: 15; abundance: .
CDR3aa: CSVEAETNYGYTF; CDR3nt: TGCAGCGTTGAGGCGGAAACTAACTATGGCTACACCTTC; v_gene: TRBV29-1; d_gene: .; j_gene: TRBJ1-2; len: 13; abundance: few
CDR3aa: CASSKLAGASTDTQYF; CDR3nt: TGTGCCAGCAGTAAACTAGCGGGTGCTAGCACAGATACGCAGTATTTT; v_gene: TRBV28; d_gene: TRBD2; j_gene: TRBJ2-3; len: 16; abundance: .
CDR3aa: CASRQSGVSYEQYF; CDR3nt: TGTGCCAGCAGGCAGTCGGGGGTTTCCTACGAGCAGTACTTC; v_gene: TRBV28; d_gene: .; j_gene: TRBJ2-7; len: 14; abundance: .
CDR3aa: CASSPQGAQLPPLHF; CDR3nt: TGTGCCAGCAGTCCCCAGGGGGCACAATTGCCACCCCTCCACTTT; v_gene: TRBV6-5; d_gene: TRBD1; j_gene: TRBJ1-6; len: 15; abundance: .
CDR3aa: CSVGGSLYEQYF; CDR3nt: TGCAGCGTTGGAGGGAGCCTCTACGAGCAGTACTTC; v_gene: TRBV29-1; d_gene: .; j_gene: TRBJ2-7; len: 12; abundance: many
CDR3aa: CASSQRGGEQFF; CDR3nt: TGTGCCAGCAGCCAGCGGGGGGGTGAGCAGTTCTTC; v_gene: TRBV6-5; d_gene: TRBD2; j_gene: TRBJ2-1; len: 12; abundance: .
CDR3aa: CASSATGQGGYEQYF; CDR3nt: TGTGCCAGCAGTGCTACCGGACAGGGGGGGTACGAGCAGTACTTC; v_gene: TRBV28; d_gene: TRBD1; j_gene: TRBJ2-7; len: 15; abundance: many
CDR3aa: CASSQIGAGSTEAFF; CDR3nt: TGTGCCAGCAGCCAGATAGGCGCAGGGAGCACTGAAGCTTTCTTT; v_gene: TRBV14; d_gene: .; j_gene: TRBJ1-1; len: 15; abundance: many
CDR3aa: CASSRGQASGELFF; CDR3nt: TGTGCCAGCAGCCGGGGACAGGCCAGCGGGGAGCTGTTTTTT; v_gene: TRBV24-1; d_gene: TRBD1; j_gene: TRBJ2-2; len: 14; abundance: once
CDR3aa: CASSLGGTSSDEQFF; CDR3nt: TGCGCCAGCAGCTTGGGAGGAACTAGTTCCGATGAGCAGTTCTTC; v_gene: TRBV5-1; d_gene: .; j_gene: TRBJ2-1; len: 15; abundance: many
CDR3aa: CASSLGSGGTSETQYF; CDR3nt: TGTGCCAGCAGTTTAGGAAGCGGGGGGACTTCGGAGACCCAGTACTTC; v_gene: TRBV12-3/TRBV12-4; d_gene: TRBD2; j_gene: TRBJ2-5; len: 16; abundance: .
CDR3aa: CSARSRVPNTGELFF; CDR3nt: TGCAGTGCTAGGAGCCGAGTTCCGAACACCGGGGAGCTGTTTTTT; v_gene: TRBV20-1; d_gene: .; j_gene: TRBJ2-2; len: 15; abundance: many
CDR3aa: CASQSLAGEGQETQYF; CDR3nt: TGTGCCAGCCAGAGCCTAGCGGGAGAGGGGCAAGAGACCCAGTACTTC; v_gene: TRBV28; d_gene: TRBD2; j_gene: TRBJ2-5; len: 16; abundance: .
CDR3aa: CASSSSRDRQTQYF; CDR3nt: TGTGCCAGCAGCTCAAGCAGGGATCGTCAGACCCAGTACTTC; v_gene: TRBV11-1; d_gene: .; j_gene: TRBJ2-5; len: 14; abundance: medium-sized